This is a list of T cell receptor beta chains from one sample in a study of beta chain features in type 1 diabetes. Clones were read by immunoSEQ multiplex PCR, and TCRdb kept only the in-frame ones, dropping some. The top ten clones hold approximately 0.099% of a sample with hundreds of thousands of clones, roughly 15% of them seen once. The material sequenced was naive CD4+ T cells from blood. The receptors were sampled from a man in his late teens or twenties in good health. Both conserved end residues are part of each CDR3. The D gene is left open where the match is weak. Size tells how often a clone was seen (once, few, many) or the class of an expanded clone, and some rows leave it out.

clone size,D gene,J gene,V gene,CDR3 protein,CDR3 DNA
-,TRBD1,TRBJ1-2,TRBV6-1,CASNERDREIYGYTF,TGTGCCAGCAACGAACGGGACAGGGAAATCTATGGCTACACCTTC
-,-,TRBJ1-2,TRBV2,CASSDFGFIYGYTF,TGTGCCAGCAGTGATTTCGGGTTTATTTATGGCTACACCTTC
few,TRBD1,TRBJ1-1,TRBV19,CASDGQGRAEAFF,TGTGCCAGCGACGGACAGGGGAGGGCTGAAGCTTTCTTT
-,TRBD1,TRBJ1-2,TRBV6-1,CASSGQGYGYTF,TGTGCCAGCAGTGGACAGGGGTATGGCTACACCTTC
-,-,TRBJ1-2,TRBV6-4,CASSDGRGHGYTF,TGTGCCAGCAGTGACGGCAGGGGACATGGCTACACCTTC
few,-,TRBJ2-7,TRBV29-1,CSVAWHLDSYEQYF,TGCAGCGTTGCGTGGCATCTTGACTCCTACGAGCAGTACTTC
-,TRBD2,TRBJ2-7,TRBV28,CASSLGGSLSYEQYF,TGTGCCAGCAGTTTGGGCGGGAGCCTTTCCTACGAGCAGTACTTC
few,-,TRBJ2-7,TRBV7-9,CASSLANRATHEQYF,TGTGCCAGCAGCTTAGCCAATAGGGCTACCCACGAGCAGTACTTC
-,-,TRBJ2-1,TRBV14,CASSRPIAVYNEQFF,TGTGCCAGCAGTCGACCTATAGCGGTCTACAATGAGCAGTTCTTC
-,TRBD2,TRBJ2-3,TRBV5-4,CASSRQGGGLPDTQYF,TGTGCCAGCAGCCGGCAGGGCGGGGGGCTCCCCGATACGCAGTATTTT
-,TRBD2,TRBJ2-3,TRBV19,CASRGPGTRSTDTQYF,TGTGCCAGTCGCGGACCCGGGACTAGATCCACAGATACGCAGTATTTT
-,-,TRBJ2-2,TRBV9,CASSVGAGRELFF,TGTGCCAGCAGCGTAGGTGCCGGGAGGGAGCTGTTTTTT
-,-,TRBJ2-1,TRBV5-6,CASSSWGPRQFF,TGTGCCAGCAGCTCCTGGGGACCAAGGCAGTTCTTC
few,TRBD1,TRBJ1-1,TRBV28,CASSLLPGQGRAFF,TGTGCCAGCAGTTTACTCCCGGGACAGGGGAGAGCTTTCTTT
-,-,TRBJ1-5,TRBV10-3,CAISAGRQPQHF,TGTGCCATCAGCGCAGGGAGGCAGCCCCAGCATTTT
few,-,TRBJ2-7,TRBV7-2,CASSPQYYEQYF,TGTGCCAGCAGCCCACAGTACTACGAGCAGTACTTC
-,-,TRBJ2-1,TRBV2,CASRGTPIKQFF,TGTGCCAGCAGGGGGACTCCGATTAAGCAGTTCTTC
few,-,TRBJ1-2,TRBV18,CASSPGETNYGYTF,TGTGCCAGCTCACCAGGAGAAACTAACTATGGCTACACCTTC
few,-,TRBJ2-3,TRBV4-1,CASSQGGGGWTDTQYF,TGCGCCAGCAGCCAAGGGGGTGGAGGGTGGACAGATACGCAGTATTTT
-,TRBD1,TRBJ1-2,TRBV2,CASRDRTGSSDGYTF,TGTGCCAGCAGGGACAGGACGGGAAGTAGTGATGGCTACACCTTC
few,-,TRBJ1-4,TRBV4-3,CASRKDPEARGEKLFF,TGCGCCAGCAGAAAAGACCCAGAGGCGCGAGGTGAAAAACTGTTTTTT
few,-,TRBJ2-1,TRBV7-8,CASSLEVTYNEQFF,TGTGCCAGCAGCTTAGAGGTGACCTACAATGAGCAGTTCTTC
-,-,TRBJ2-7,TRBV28,CASSSYGTGRYEQYF,TGTGCCAGCAGTTCCTATGGGACGGGGAGGTACGAGCAGTACTTC
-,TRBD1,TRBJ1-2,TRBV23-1,CASRGQGCHGYTF,TGCGCCAGCAGGGGACAGGGGTGTCATGGCTACACCTTC
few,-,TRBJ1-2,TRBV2,CASSVTDYGYTF,TGTGCCAGCAGTGTGACGGATTATGGCTACACCTTC
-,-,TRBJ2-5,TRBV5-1,CASSLAQETQYF,TGCGCCAGCAGCTTGGCCCAGGAGACCCAGTACTTC
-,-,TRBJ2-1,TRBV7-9,CASSNTHRWGSYNEQFF,TGTGCCAGCAGCAATACCCATCGGTGGGGCTCCTACAATGAGCAGTTCTTC
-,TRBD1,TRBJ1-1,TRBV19,CASSRQGATNTEAFF,TGTGCCAGTAGTCGGCAGGGGGCTACGAACACTGAAGCTTTCTTT
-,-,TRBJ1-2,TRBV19,CASSLRTEIYGYTF,TGTGCCAGTAGTCTCAGGACCGAGATCTATGGCTACACCTTC
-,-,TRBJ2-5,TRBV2,CASRVGTQYF,TGTGCCAGCAGGGTGGGAACCCAGTACTTC
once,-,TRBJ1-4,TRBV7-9,CASSLARRREWATNEKLFF,TGTGCCAGCAGCTTAGCTCGCCGAAGAGAGTGGGCAACTAATGAAAAACTGTTTTTT
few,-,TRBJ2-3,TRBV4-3,CASSTRGTTDTQYF,TGCGCCAGCAGTACCAGAGGTACCACAGATACGCAGTATTTT
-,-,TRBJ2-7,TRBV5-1,CASRIEGAYEQYF,TGCGCCAGCAGAATCGAGGGGGCCTACGAGCAGTACTTC
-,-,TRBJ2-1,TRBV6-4,CASSIAGLSYNEQFF,TGTGCCAGCAGTATAGCAGGACTTTCCTACAATGAGCAGTTCTTC
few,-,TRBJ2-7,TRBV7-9,CASSFRADYEQYF,TGTGCCAGCAGCTTTCGGGCTGACTACGAGCAGTACTTC
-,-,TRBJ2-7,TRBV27,CASSSLNYEQYF,TGTGCCAGCAGTTCCCTAAACTACGAGCAGTACTTC
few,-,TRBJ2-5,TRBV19,CASSFAKSAGKQETQYF,TGTGCCAGTAGTTTTGCTAAGTCGGCAGGAAAGCAAGAGACCCAGTACTTC
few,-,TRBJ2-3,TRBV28,CASSLSGRRTDTQYF,TGTGCCAGCAGTCTTAGCGGACGACGCACAGATACGCAGTATTTT
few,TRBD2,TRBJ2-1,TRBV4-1,CASKTGPPARELHNEQFF,TGCGCCAGCAAAACGGGGCCCCCGGCGCGGGAGCTCCACAATGAGCAGTTCTTC
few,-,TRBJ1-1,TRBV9,CASTRDGDTEAFF,TGTGCCAGCACCAGGGACGGTGACACTGAAGCTTTCTTT
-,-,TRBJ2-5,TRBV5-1,CASSLSLTTQETQYF,TGCGCCAGCAGCTTGTCCCTAACAACACAAGAGACCCAGTACTTC
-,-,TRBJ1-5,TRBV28,CASTLGGLNQPQHF,TGTGCCAGCACCCTGGGAGGTCTTAATCAGCCCCAGCATTTT
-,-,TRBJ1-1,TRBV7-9,CASRARGRANTEAFF,TGTGCCAGCAGGGCACGGGGCAGGGCCAACACTGAAGCTTTCTTT
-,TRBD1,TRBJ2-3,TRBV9,CASSARTGLADTQYF,TGTGCCAGCAGCGCCCGGACAGGGTTGGCAGATACGCAGTATTTT
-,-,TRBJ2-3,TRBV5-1,CASSFLQGPDTQYF,TGCGCCAGCAGCTTCTTACAGGGTCCAGATACGCAGTATTTT
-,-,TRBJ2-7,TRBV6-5,CASREEGRLEQYF,TGTGCCAGCAGGGAAGAGGGAAGGCTCGAGCAGTACTTC
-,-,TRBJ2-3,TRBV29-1,CSVDMMGGSTSDTQYF,TGCAGCGTTGATATGATGGGGGGCTCCACATCAGATACGCAGTATTTT
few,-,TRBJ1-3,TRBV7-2,CASSVQSSGNTIYF,TGTGCCAGCAGCGTACAGAGCTCTGGAAACACCATATATTTT
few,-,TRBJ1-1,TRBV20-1,CSAGADEAFF,TGCAGTGCTGGGGCGGATGAAGCTTTCTTT
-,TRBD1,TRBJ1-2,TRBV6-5,CASSRRTGVYGYTF,TGTGCCAGCAGCAGGCGGACAGGGGTTTATGGCTACACCTTC
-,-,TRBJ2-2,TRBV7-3,CASSPPGPTGELFF,TGTGCCAGCAGCCCACCGGGGCCCACCGGGGAGCTGTTTTTT
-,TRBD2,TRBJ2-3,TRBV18,CASSLPGTSGGTDTQYF,TGTGCCAGCTCACTCCCCGGGACTAGCGGGGGCACAGATACGCAGTATTTT
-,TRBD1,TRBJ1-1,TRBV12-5,CASGLVLTGGNTEAFF,TGTGCTAGTGGTTTGGTATTGACAGGGGGGAACACTGAAGCTTTCTTT
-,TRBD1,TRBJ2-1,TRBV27,CASSLIIRGRDNEQFF,TGTGCCAGCAGTTTAATTATCAGGGGGCGGGACAATGAGCAGTTCTTC
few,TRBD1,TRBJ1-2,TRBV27,CASSSTDRGHGYTF,TGTGCCAGCAGTTCCACGGACAGGGGGCATGGCTACACCTTC